The TCR beta chain under discussion was sequenced for a study of molecular identifiers for immune sequencing clone quantification. About the study: Replicate experiments took RNA from approximately 22,000 or 94,000 naive CD8 cells, divided it five ways and sequenced four. Findings of the study overall: Over 97% of effector molecules, yet under 1% of naive-cell molecules, were held by clones above 20 RNA copies.

V lost 1 base to trimming and J lost 6 bases, with 10 bases between them. This CDR3 is 14 amino acids long. Per the germline V gene, CDR1 is LGHNA and CDR2 is YSLEER. This clonotype was seen a few times. Its antigen remains unknown. Libraries of naive CD8 T cells were made from around 20,000 to 1,000,000 sorted cells. They used 10%, 30% or 50% RNA. TCRdb fed the PCR reads into MiXCR, producing one record per CDR3 protein. The sample comprises about 640,000 distinct CDR3 sequences, 15% to 20% of which are singletons, and under 0.95% rests with the top ten. This receptor was obtained from a human donor in good health. Some libraries in this study had Jurkat cell RNA spiked in. This rearrangement joins TRBV4-3 to TRBJ2-1, with D unresolved. Sequenced input: naive CD8+ T cells from blood, with Jurkat cell RNA spiked in. The subset is: FACS-sorted CD8+CD4-CCR7+CD45RA+ naive T cells. CDR3 protein: CASSQVSLFNEQFF. The DNA for the CDR3 is TGCGCCAGCAGCCAAGTCTCTCTATTCAATGAGCAGTTCTTC.